What follows are 25 T cell receptor beta chains derived from one specimen sequenced in a study of cytomegalovirus exposure and HLA in healthy donors. The primer mix had 60 Vbeta and 13 Jbeta primers. TCRdb's copy holds only in-frame clones and misses some; the assay was immunoSEQ multiplex PCR. The sample has tens of thousands of clones, 75% to 80% seen once. The sample was PBMCs. These receptor sequences come from a female donor in good health and CMV-seronegative.

The CDR3 here is CASSLVRNTEAFF. CDR3 DNA sequence: TGTGCCAGCAGCTTAGTCCGGAACACTGAAGCTTTCTTT. The J gene is TRBJ1-1, the V gene TRBV11-1; D call uncertain. CDR3 size: 13 residues. Germline V gene sequence: CDR1 SGHAT, CDR2 FQDESV (reference sequence). V was pared by 1 base and J by 1 base, with 4 bases between.

The chain joins TRBV4-2 to TRBJ2-2; 7 bases fit TRBD2. Unmatched junction bases numbered 7, after V lost 4 bases and J lost 2 bases. This CDR3 is 16 amino acids long. Germline CDR1 LGHNA, CDR2 YNFKEQ. The CDR3 nucleotides are TGTGCCAGCAGCCGTTGGTCGGGGGGAAACACCGGGGAGCTGTTTTTT. It encodes CASSRWSGGNTGELFF.

The chain is built from TRBV19 and TRBJ1-6; D gene unclear. V gave up 5 bases and J gave up 3 bases, with 11 bases separating them. This CDR3 contains 15 residues. The germline gives CDR1 LNHDA, CDR2 SQIVND (reference sequence). The chain's CDR3 is CASSAAANYNSPLHF. The CDR3 DNA sequence: TGTGCCAGTAGTGCGGCGGCGAACTATAATTCACCCCTCCACTTT.

This chain links TRBV5-1 with TRBJ2-1; a weak D match, TRBD2 (6 bases). Germline assignment: CDR1 SGHRS and CDR2 YFSETQ. The CDR3 is 14 amino acids. Deletions cut 4 bases from V and 8 bases from J, with 16 bases between. The CDR3 reads CASSPFEGRYEQFF. In DNA, the CDR3 is TGCGCCAGCAGCCCCTTCGAGGGGAGGTATGAGCAGTTCTTC.

The V call is TRBV10-1, the J call TRBJ2-5, with a possible D match to TRBD1 (6 bases). Germline values: CDR1 WNHNN, CDR2 SYGVQD (reference sequence). Deletions cut 3 bases from V and 5 bases from J, with 16 bases between. This CDR3 region has 15 residues. CDR3 coding DNA: TGCGCCAGCAGTGATGGTGTTACAGGGTCGGAGACCCAGTACTTC. Protein: CASSDGVTGSETQYF.

The chain has TRBV4-2 and TRBJ2-1; 11 positions agree with TRBD2. J lost 7 bases, V lost 0 bases, and 14 bases had no gene match. Per the germline V gene, CDR1 is LGHNA and CDR2 is YNFKEQ. CDR3 length: 19 amino acids. The CDR3 is CASSQDHPPGLAATNEQFF. CDR3 bases: TGTGCCAGCAGCCAAGATCACCCTCCGGGACTAGCGGCTACTAATGAGCAGTTCTTC.

V gene TRBV9 combines with J gene TRBJ2-1, with 8 bases identical to TRBD2. Germline V gene data show CDR1 as SGDLS and CDR2 as YYNGEE. V lost 1 base and J lost 9; bases outside the gene matches: 9. There are 15 residues in the CDR3. The CDR3 DNA sequence: TGTGCCAGCAGCGTAACCCCAGCGGGAGATGGTGAGCAGTTCTTC. It yields the protein CASSVTPAGDGEQFF.

The sample holds a few counts of this clone. V is TRBV19 and J is TRBJ1-1; D call uncertain. The CDR3 has 15 amino acids. Germline V gives CDR1 LNHDA, CDR2 SQIVND (reference sequence). V was cut by 1 base and J by 0 bases, with 9 bases left in between. The CDR3 DNA is TGTGCCAGTAGTATAGCAGCTAGGATGAACACTGAAGCTTTCTTT. Translating gives CASSIAARMNTEAFF.

The chain employs TRBV7-9 and TRBJ2-1; TRBD1 matches 7 bases. With V trimmed by 4 bases and J by 7 bases, 10 bases remained unmatched. Germline V gives CDR1 SEHNR, CDR2 FQNEAQ (reference sequence). This CDR3 has 15 residues. This CDR3 reads CASSSRVTGINEQFF. As DNA, the CDR3 is TGTGCCAGCAGCTCCCGAGTGACAGGGATAAATGAGCAGTTCTTC.

This rearrangement joins TRBV5-1 to TRBJ2-1, with 12 bases fitting TRBD2. CDR1 is SGHRS, CDR2 YFSETQ, per germline. The CDR3 contains 15 residues. V trimming: 3 bases; J trimming: 8 bases; junction bases outside the gene matches: 6. The CDR3 reads CASSSGLAGTYEQFF. The DNA for the CDR3 is TGCGCCAGCAGCTCTGGACTAGCGGGGACATATGAGCAGTTCTTC.

The chain employs TRBV28 and TRBJ1-3; D possibly corresponds to TRBD1 (6 bases). The germline gives CDR1 MDHEN, CDR2 SYDVKM. This CDR3 has 15 residues. V dropped 6 bases and J dropped 4 bases, with 16 bases sitting between them. The CDR3 DNA is TGTGCCAGCAGCCCAGGCGGGGGGCCGGGAAACACCATATATTTT. Translated, it gives CASSPGGGPGNTIYF.

CDR3 sequence reads: CASSSSDRGLQPQHF. The CDR3 DNA sequence: TGTGCCAGCAGTTCCAGCGACAGGGGGCTGCAGCCCCAGCATTTT. The V and J genes are TRBV27 and TRBJ1-5; 10 bases fit TRBD1. This CDR3 is 15 amino acids long. The ends lost 4 bases at V and 7 bases at J; junction bases unmatched: 7. Per the germline V gene, CDR1 is MNHEY and CDR2 is SMNVEV (reference sequence).

A single count supports this clone. The chain combines TRBV2 with TRBJ2-4; D is undetermined. Germline CDR1 is SNHLY and CDR2 is FYNNEI. V dropped 8 bases and J dropped 0 bases, with 11 bases sitting between them. The CDR3 extends over 14 amino acids. DNA for the CDR3: TGTGCCAGCTACTATGCGGAAGCCAAAAACATTCAGTACTTC. This sequence encodes CASYYAEAKNIQYF.

This chain uses TRBV18 with TRBJ2-5; D call uncertain. Germline V lookup: CDR1 KGHSH, CDR2 LQKENI. V gave up 3 bases and J gave up 1 base, with 12 bases separating them. The CDR3 length is 15 residues. The CDR3 nucleotides read TGTGCCAGCTCACCTTTTTCTGACTCCCAAGAGACCCAGTACTTC. This translates into CASSPFSDSQETQYF.

This chain uses TRBV9 with TRBJ2-7; 9 bases are a match to TRBD2. The V gene's germline CDR1 is SGDLS and CDR2 YYNGEE. The CDR3 has 16 amino acids. J was trimmed by 8 bases and V by 0 bases; bases with no gene match: 12. The CDR3 here is CASSVAAGGHQAQQYF. CDR3 coding DNA: TGTGCCAGCAGCGTAGCCGCGGGGGGGCATCAAGCACAGCAGTACTTC.

This clone was seen once. The chain recombines TRBV18 with TRBJ1-6; TRBD1 aligns across 7 bases. This CDR3 is 15 amino acids long. The germline gives CDR1 KGHSH, CDR2 LQKENI. After removal of 3 bases from V and 8 bases from J, the junction contained 7 bases not matched to a gene. CDR3: CASSPGTASDSPLHF. As DNA, the CDR3 is TGTGCCAGCTCACCGGGGACAGCAAGCGATTCACCCCTCCACTTT.

This rearrangement joins TRBV4-1 to TRBJ1-2; D is unresolved. There are 15 residues in the CDR3. V gave up 4 bases and J gave up 4 bases, with 16 bases separating them. Germline CDR1 and CDR2: MGHRA and YSYEKL. The DNA of the CDR3 is TGCGCCAGCAGCCCGACGGACCCTCGGGGCTATGGCTACACCTTC. As protein: CASSPTDPRGYGYTF.

This clone was counted between two and nine times. The V call is TRBV4-1, the J call TRBJ2-7, with a tentative D call TRBD2 (5 bases). Germline CDR1 is MGHRA and CDR2 is YSYEKL. The CDR3 spans 18 residues. Between the trimmed V and J ends, which lost 0 bases and 0 bases, there was a span of 18 bases. The CDR3 nucleotides are TGCGCCAGCAGCCAAGACCCAAGTTGGGAGACGTACTCCTACGAGCAGTACTTC. Amino acid sequence: CASSQDPSWETYSYEQYF.

This chain uses TRBV6-6 with TRBJ1-1; 9 bases line up with TRBD1. This CDR3 comprises 16 residues. The trim removed 7 bases at V and 3 bases at J, leaving 12 bases unmatched. Per the germline V gene, CDR1 is MNHNY and CDR2 is SVGAGI (reference sequence). The CDR3 sequence: CASTIPRDRVYTEAFF. In nucleotides, the CDR3 is TGTGCCAGCACCATCCCCCGGGACAGGGTTTACACTGAAGCTTTCTTT.

The V gene is TRBV2, the J gene TRBJ2-7; 9 positions match TRBD2. CDR3 length: 15 residues. CDR1 SNHLY and CDR2 FYNNEI come from the germline V gene. V gave up 1 base and J gave up 2 bases; unmatched junction bases: 3. In DNA, the CDR3 is TGTGCCAGCAGTGAAGAGGGGACTAGCACCTACGAGCAGTACTTC. This gives the protein CASSEEGTSTYEQYF.

In its sample, this clone was seen a few times. The chain employs TRBV5-6 and TRBJ2-7, with D perhaps matching TRBD2 (7 bases). CDR1 and CDR2 from the germline V gene are SGHDT and YYEEEE. Deletions cut 6 bases from V and 4 bases from J, with 26 bases between. This CDR3 region has 17 residues. This chain's CDR3 is CASTKTVGGTKTYEQYF. The CDR3 DNA reads as TGTGCCAGCACCAAAACCGTAGGGGGGACTAAGACGTACGAGCAGTACTTC.

The rearrangement uses TRBV13 and TRBJ1-1; D not certain. The germline V and J ends were trimmed by 1 base and 4 bases, with 7 bases remaining between them. Looked up from germline, CDR1 is PRHDT and CDR2 is FYEKMQ (reference sequence). This CDR3 region has 13 residues. The CDR3 DNA reads TGTGCCAGCAGCTTAGACATGATCACTGAAGCTTTCTTT. This gives the protein CASSLDMITEAFF.

The chain recombines TRBV7-2 with TRBJ2-7; D is uncertain. The CDR3 has 13 residues. Germline CDR1 SGHTA, CDR2 FQGNSA. V lost 6 bases to trimming and J lost 7 bases, with 16 bases between them. CDR3 sequence (DNA): TGTGCCAGCAGTATTGGCCTGGTTATGGAGCAGTACTTC. Translated: CASSIGLVMEQYF.

The V and J genes are TRBV10-3 and TRBJ2-7, with 11 bases lining up with TRBD2. Germline trimming cut 0 bases from V and 0 bases from J; bases unmatched to any gene: 7. The CDR3 runs to 18 residues. Germline-derived CDR1 and CDR2 are ENHRY and SYGVKD. CDR3 DNA sequence: TGTGCCATCAGTGAGTCGTTAGGACTAGCGGGTGTCTCCTACGAGCAGTACTTC. It encodes CAISESLGLAGVSYEQYF.

The V gene is TRBV23-1, the J gene TRBJ1-1, with D unresolved. TRBV23-1 is noted as an ORF with a role that remains uncertain. There are 15 residues in the CDR3. V was trimmed by 2 bases and J by 2 bases, leaving 12 bases between them. The CDR3 sequence is CASSQILLPNTEAFF. DNA for the CDR3: TGCGCCAGCAGTCAAATCCTCCTTCCCAACACTGAAGCTTTCTTT.